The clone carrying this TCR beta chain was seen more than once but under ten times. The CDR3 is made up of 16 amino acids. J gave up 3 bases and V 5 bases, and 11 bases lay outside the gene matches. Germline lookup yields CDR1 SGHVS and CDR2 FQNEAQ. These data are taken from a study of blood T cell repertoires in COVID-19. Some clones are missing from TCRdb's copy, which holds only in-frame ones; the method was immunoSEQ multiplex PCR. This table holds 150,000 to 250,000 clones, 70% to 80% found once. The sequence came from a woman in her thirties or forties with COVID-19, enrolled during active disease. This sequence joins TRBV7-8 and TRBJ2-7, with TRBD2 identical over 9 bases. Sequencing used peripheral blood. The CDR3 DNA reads TGTGCCAGCAGCGGAGGGGCTCGCGGGAGGGTCTACGAGCAGTACTTC. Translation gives CASSGGARGRVYEQYF.